Presented here are 32 T cell receptor beta chains from one specimen sequenced in a study of spatial heterogeneity in lung cancer. General observations from the study: Counts that tracked tumor mutation counts were those of expanded intratumoral alpha and beta TCRs.

MiXCR was run by TCRdb on the 5' RACE reads, yielding one entry per CDR3 protein. The sample contains approximately 10,000 distinct CDR3 sequences, about 5% of which appear only once. Time point meaning: sample taken at primary tumor resection. These receptors' antigens are unknown. The source material was lung tumor tissue, sampled at surgery. These TCRs come from a male donor with early-stage non-small cell lung cancer.

In its sample, this clonotype ranks as large (0.1 to 1%). This chain joins TRBV13 and TRBJ2-2; D gene unclear. CDR1 and CDR2 (germline): PRHDT, FYEKMQ (reference sequence). Trimming shortened V by 3 bases and J by 1 base, and 6 bases separated the two germline ends. The length of the CDR3 is 14 residues. The CDR3 sequence: CASSFSMNTGELFF. The CDR3 nucleotides read TGTGCCAGCAGCTTTTCTATGAACACCGGGGAGCTGTTTTTT.

This clonotype was picked up many times. The genes are TRBV3-1 and TRBJ2-1, with D possibly being TRBD1 or TRBD2 (5 bases each). The V gene lost 1 base and the J gene lost 2 bases, with 9 bases spanning the gap. Germline V gives CDR1 LGHDT, CDR2 YNNKEL (reference sequence). This CDR3 is 15 amino acids long. Written as DNA, the CDR3 is TGTGCCAGCAGCCAAGTGCAGGGAGCCTACAATGAGCAGTTCTTC. Its protein is CASSQVQGAYNEQFF.

By share of the sample, this clonotype is medium-sized (0.01 to 0.1%). The J gene is TRBJ1-4, the V gene TRBV12-3 or TRBV12-4; 9 bases fit TRBD1. The CDR3 is 14 amino acids. Trimming cost V 7 bases and J 10 bases; bases outside gene matches: 10. CDR3 nucleotide sequence: TGTGCCAGCAAAACCGGGACAGGGAGTGGAAAACTGTTTTTT. It is translated as CASKTGTGSGKLFF.

This clonotype was recorded at least ten times. The J gene is TRBJ2-3, the V gene TRBV27, with 7 nucleotides matching TRBD2. Germline values: CDR1 MNHEY, CDR2 SMNVEV (reference sequence). This CDR3 has 14 residues. Losses at the gene ends were 4 bases for V and 6 bases for J; bases not matched to a gene: 7. This chain's CDR3 is CASSSGQLADTQYF. In DNA, the CDR3 is TGTGCCAGCAGTTCCGGACAACTAGCGGATACGCAGTATTTT.

This clonotype was counted between two and nine times. This chain links TRBV6-2 or TRBV6-3 with TRBJ1-1; TRBD1 might be the D (5 bases). The CDR3 totals 12 residues. V lost 6 bases to trimming and J lost 9 bases, with 14 bases between them. CDR1 and CDR2 (germline): MNHEY, SVGEGT. CDR3 DNA: TGTGCCAGCAGAGACAGCCCGAACCAAGCTTTCTTT. This gives the protein CASRDSPNQAFF.

This clonotype has more than one count but fewer than ten. Written as DNA, the CDR3 is TGTGCCAGCAGTTACTCGAGGACAGCTCTCACGGATACGCAGTATTTT. This gives the protein CASSYSRTALTDTQYF. This chain links TRBV6-5 with TRBJ2-3, with a possible D match to TRBD1 (6 bases). Trimming cost V 0 bases and J 6 bases, with 16 bases left between them. The CDR3 extends over 16 amino acids. Germline V gives CDR1 MNHEY, CDR2 SVGAGI.

The chain uses TRBV5-1 and TRBJ1-1; a possible D gene is TRBD1 (5 bases). Trimming shortened V by 2 bases and J by 1 base, and 9 bases separated the two germline ends. From germline, CDR1 is SGHRS and CDR2 YFSETQ. CDR3 length equals 14 residues. DNA of the CDR3: TGCGCCAGCAGCTTCCAGACAGCGAACACTGAAGCTTTCTTT. As protein: CASSFQTANTEAFF.

This clonotype was seen ten or more times. The chain has TRBV30 and TRBJ1-5; TRBD1 aligns across 9 bases. The CDR3 is 15 residues long. V shed 2 bases, J shed 7 bases, and the junction held 9 bases outside the gene matches. Germline loops: CDR1 GTSNPN, CDR2 SVGIG (reference sequence). DNA of the CDR3: TGTGCCTGGAGTTCGTTGGGACAGGGTGCACAGCCCCAGCATTTT. As protein: CAWSSLGQGAQPQHF.

The chain employs TRBV6-4 and TRBJ2-2; no reliable D call. Trimming removed 1 base at V and 3 bases at J, with 6 bases between. The CDR3 sequence is 14 residues long. Germline loops: CDR1 MRHNA, CDR2 SNTAGT. The CDR3 DNA reads TGTGCCAGCAGTGACTGGATAGACACCGGGGAGCTGTTTTTT. Translated, it gives CASSDWIDTGELFF.

This clonotype was observed many times. This chain connects TRBV7-8 to TRBJ1-4; 7 bases are a match to TRBD1. The CDR3 is 16 amino acids. The V segment lost 4 bases and the J segment 1 base; nucleotides outside the gene matches: 6. Germline CDR1 reads SGHVS; CDR2 reads FQNEAQ. CDR3 coding DNA: TGTGCCAGCAGCTCCCCACAGGGGTTAACTAATGAAAAACTGTTTTTT. Protein: CASSSPQGLTNEKLFF.

In its sample, this clonotype ranks as medium-sized. This rearrangement joins TRBV12-3 or TRBV12-4 to TRBJ1-5; a possible D gene is TRBD1 (5 bases). Trimming removed 5 bases at V and 6 bases at J, with 8 bases between. This CDR3 has 12 amino acids. The CDR3 is CASSPGFQPQHF. As DNA, the CDR3 is TGTGCCAGCAGTCCAGGGTTTCAGCCCCAGCATTTT.

This clonotype was seen ten or more times. The chain carries TRBV6-2 or TRBV6-3 and TRBJ1-5; D is ambiguous. The V and J ends lost 6 bases and 3 bases respectively, with 18 bases between them. Per germline, CDR1 MNHEY and CDR2 SVGEGT. This CDR3 region has 16 residues. The CDR3 nucleotides are TGTGCCAGCAGCCCCTACGACGGAGTTCTCAATCAGCCCCAGCATTTT. This encodes CASSPYDGVLNQPQHF.

This clonotype appeared many times. This sequence joins TRBV6-1 and TRBJ2-5; D gene ambiguous. The CDR3 is made up of 14 amino acids. Germline V gene lookup returns CDR1 MNHNS and CDR2 SASEGT. Trimming stripped 1 base from V and 1 base from J, with 7 bases between. The CDR3 loop reads CASSEGSLQETQYF. CDR3 nucleotides: TGTGCCAGCAGTGAAGGAAGTCTCCAAGAGACCCAGTACTTC.

V usage is TRBV6-2 or TRBV6-3 and J usage is TRBJ2-7, with 11 nucleotides matching TRBD2. CDR1 is MNHEY and CDR2 is SVGEGT in the germline V gene. The J segment lost 6 bases and the V segment lost 1 base, leaving 5 bases of the junction unmatched. The length of the CDR3 is 15 residues. Here the CDR3 reads CASSYYFSGGAEQYF. DNA of the CDR3: TGTGCCAGCAGTTACTACTTTAGCGGGGGGGCCGAGCAGTACTTC.

This clonotype occurred many times. The chain joins TRBV7-9 to TRBJ2-1, with D perhaps TRBD1 (5 bases). The CDR3 contains 13 residues. The germline CDR1 and CDR2 sequences are SEHNR and FQNEAQ (reference sequence). Trimming cost V 8 bases and J 4 bases, with 12 bases left between them. The CDR3 here is CASGRQSYNEQFF. The CDR3 DNA reads TGTGCCAGCGGAAGACAGAGTTACAATGAGCAGTTCTTC. The entire variable domain, with the rest obtained from reference TRBV7-9 and TRBJ2-1, is as follows: DTGVSQNPRHKITKRGQNVTFRCDPISEHNRLYWYRQTLGQGPEFLTYFQNEAQLEKSRLLSDRFSAERPKGSFSTLEIQRTEQGDSAMYLCASGRQSYNEQFFGPGTRLTVL.

By share, this clonotype ranks as medium-sized. This chain uses TRBV10-3 with TRBJ1-2; D gene unclear. V shed 6 bases and J shed 9 bases, with 23 bases lying between them. The CDR3 contains 15 residues. In germline, CDR1 is ENHRY, CDR2 SYGVKD. CDR3 nucleotide sequence: TGTGCCATCAGCTCCCGACTCATCGGGGTTGTTAGCTACACCTTC. Translation: CAISSRLIGVVSYTF.

In its sample, this clonotype was seen many times. The rearrangement links TRBV29-1 to TRBJ1-1; D unresolved. The CDR3 extends over 10 amino acids. Trimming took off 7 bases at V and 5 bases at J, with 8 bases between the two ends. CDR1 is SQVTM and CDR2 is ANQGSEA in the germline V gene. The CDR3 region is CSAGTTEAFF. The CDR3 DNA reads TGCAGCGCCGGTACGACTGAAGCTTTCTTT.

This clonotype appeared a single time. This sequence joins TRBV7-2 and TRBJ2-3; a weak D match, TRBD1 (6 bases). The germline CDR1 and CDR2 sequences are SGHTA and FQGNSA. The V end lost 4 bases, the J end lost 2 bases, and 10 bases lay between the germline ends. The CDR3 is made up of 14 amino acids. CDR3 in DNA: TGTGCCAGCAGCTCGGACAGACCCACAGATACGCAGTATTTT. Its translation: CASSSDRPTDTQYF.

By share of the sample, this clonotype is medium-sized (0.01 to 0.1%). In DNA, the CDR3 is TGTGCCAGCTCGAGGGACAGGGGGCTTAGTCAGCCCCAGCATTTT. This translates into CASSRDRGLSQPQHF. The chain employs TRBV5-6 and TRBJ1-5; 12 bases align to TRBD1. Germline V gene data show CDR1 as SGHDT and CDR2 as YYEEEE. The CDR3 loop spans 15 amino acids. With 7 bases clipped from V and 6 bases from J, the junction kept 8 bases outside the gene matches.

In this sample, this clonotype turned up many times. The V and J genes are TRBV4-2 and TRBJ2-1, with 9 nucleotides matching TRBD2. The trim removed 0 bases at V and 0 bases at J, leaving 0 bases unmatched. The germline V gene has CDR1 LGHNA and CDR2 YNFKEQ. CDR3 length: 16 residues. The CDR3 DNA sequence: TGTGCCAGCAGCCAAGATAGCGGGGGCTCCTACAATGAGCAGTTCTTC. It encodes CASSQDSGGSYNEQFF.

This clonotype was observed many times. The CDR3 is CASSLPLTRTDEQFF. The CDR3 region has the DNA TGTGCCAGCAGTTTACCCCTAACTAGAACGGATGAGCAGTTCTTC. The rearrangement joins TRBV28 to TRBJ2-1, with D perhaps matching TRBD2 (5 bases). From germline, CDR1 is MDHEN and CDR2 SYDVKM. The CDR3 runs to 15 residues. V was clipped by 2 bases and J by 8 bases, with 16 bases between them.

The genes are TRBV7-8 and TRBJ1-1; D is unresolved. The CDR3 is made up of 14 amino acids. CDR1 SGHVS and CDR2 FQNEAQ come from the germline V gene. V was shortened by 5 bases and J by 5 bases, with 15 bases between the two germline ends. CDR3 loop: CASSLRARQTEAFF. CDR3 nucleotide sequence: TGTGCCAGCAGCCTTCGGGCCCGGCAAACTGAAGCTTTCTTT.

This clonotype showed up many times. The rearrangement uses TRBV12-3 or TRBV12-4 and TRBJ2-7, with a weak D call TRBD2 (5 bases). This CDR3 contains 15 residues. V was trimmed by 0 bases and J by 6 bases, leaving 15 bases between them. The CDR3 DNA sequence: TGTGCCAGCAGTTTAGCCTCCGCGGAGGTAGGCGAGCAGTACTTC. This encodes CASSLASAEVGEQYF.

This clonotype was picked up many times. The V call is TRBV5-1, the J call TRBJ1-4; TRBD1 is a possible D gene (6 bases). Per the germline V gene, CDR1 is SGHRS and CDR2 is YFSETQ. This CDR3 has 13 residues. With 4 bases removed from V and 7 bases from J, the gap between germline ends came to 11 bases. DNA of the CDR3: TGCGCCAGCAGCACGGGACACGGTGAAAAACTGTTTTTT. Translated, it gives CASSTGHGEKLFF.

This clonotype occurred many times. The chain couples TRBV25-1 to TRBJ1-5, with 7 bases identical to TRBD1. CDR1 and CDR2 (germline): MGHDK, SYGVNS. This CDR3 spans 14 amino acids. Germline trimming cut 3 bases from V and 5 bases from J; bases unmatched to any gene: 4. The CDR3 region has the DNA TGTGCCAGCAGTGAGGTTACAGGGGATCAGCCCCAGCATTTT. This encodes CASSEVTGDQPQHF.

This clonotype was counted between two and nine times. The chain uses TRBV7-3 and TRBJ2-2; D call uncertain. CDR3 length: 15 residues. Germline-derived CDR1 and CDR2 are SGHTA and FQGTGA. Between the trimmed V and J ends, which lost 5 bases and 1 base, there was a span of 11 bases. The CDR3 here is CASSPLPGNTGELFF. CDR3 nucleotides: TGTGCCAGCAGCCCCCTTCCAGGGAACACCGGGGAGCTGTTTTTT.

This clonotype was detected ten times or more. The V and J genes are TRBV20-1 and TRBJ2-7; 8 nucleotides line up with TRBD2. The CDR3 has 15 residues. Looked up from germline, CDR1 is DFQATT and CDR2 is SNEGSKA (reference sequence). J lost 4 bases, V lost 0 bases, and 8 bases had no gene match. The CDR3 loop is CSARDPGTRSYEQYF. CDR3 DNA sequence: TGCAGTGCTAGAGATCCCGGGACTAGAAGTTACGAGCAGTACTTC.

This sequence joins TRBV9 and TRBJ1-5; unclear D gene. The germline V and J ends were trimmed by 2 bases and 9 bases, with 15 bases remaining between them. CDR1 SGDLS and CDR2 YYNGEE come from the germline V gene. This CDR3 is built from 14 residues. CDR3 sequence (DNA): TGTGCCAGCAGCGTGCACGGGTGGTGGGGGCCCCAGCATTTT. Its translation: CASSVHGWWGPQHF.

This clonotype has a count of ten or more. V is TRBV20-1 and J is TRBJ2-1; 11 nucleotides agree with TRBD2. The CDR3 covers 12 residues. Trimming cost V 4 bases and J 15 bases; bases outside gene matches: 8. Per the germline V gene, CDR1 is DFQATT and CDR2 is SNEGSKA (reference sequence). DNA of the CDR3: TGCAGTGCTACACTAGCGGGGGTGGCGAGGTTCTTC. It is translated as CSATLAGVARFF.

There are many counts of this clonotype. The chain has TRBV20-1 and TRBJ1-3; D unresolved. Trimming pared 2 bases from V and 2 bases from J, leaving 7 bases between. The CDR3 extends over 13 amino acids. Germline V gene sequence: CDR1 DFQATT, CDR2 SNEGSKA (reference sequence). This CDR3 reads CSARHGAGNTIYF. In nucleotides, the CDR3 is TGCAGTGCTAGACATGGGGCTGGAAACACCATATATTTT.

This clonotype is medium-sized. V usage is TRBV27 and J usage is TRBJ2-3, with 15 positions matching TRBD2. Germline CDR1 is MNHEY and CDR2 is SMNVEV (reference sequence). CDR3 size: 19 residues. The trim removed 0 bases at V and 2 bases at J, leaving 6 bases unmatched. The CDR3 protein is CASSLSSGTSGRITDTQYF. The CDR3 nucleotides read TGTGCCAGCAGTTTATCCTCCGGGACTAGCGGGAGGATCACAGATACGCAGTATTTT.

The table lists this clonotype with many counts. This chain links TRBV20-1 with TRBJ2-7; 10 bases map to TRBD1. CDR1 is DFQATT, CDR2 SNEGSKA, per germline (reference sequence). The CDR3 covers 14 residues. Losses at the gene ends were 3 bases for V and 5 bases for J; bases not matched to a gene: 7. CDR3: CSASVSGTGDEQYF. The CDR3 DNA is TGCAGTGCTAGTGTATCCGGGACAGGGGACGAGCAGTACTTC.